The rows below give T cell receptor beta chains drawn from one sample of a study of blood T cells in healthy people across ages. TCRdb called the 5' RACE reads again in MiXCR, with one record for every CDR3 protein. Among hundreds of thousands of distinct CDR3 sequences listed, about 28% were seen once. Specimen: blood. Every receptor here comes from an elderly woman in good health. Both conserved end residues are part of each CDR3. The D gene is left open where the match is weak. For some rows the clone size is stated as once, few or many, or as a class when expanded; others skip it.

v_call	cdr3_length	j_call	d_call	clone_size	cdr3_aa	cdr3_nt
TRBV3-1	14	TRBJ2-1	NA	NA	CASSQDPGRHEQFF	TGTGCCAGCAGCCAAGATCCAGGGCGGCATGAGCAGTTCTTC
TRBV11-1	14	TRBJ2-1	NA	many	CASSPGLGGGEQFF	TGTGCCAGCAGCCCAGGGTTAGGGGGGGGTGAGCAGTTCTTC
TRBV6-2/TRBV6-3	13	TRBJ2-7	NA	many	CASRRDFSYEQYF	TGTGCCAGTCGCCGGGACTTCTCCTACGAGCAGTACTTC
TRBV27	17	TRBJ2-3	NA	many	CASSKSPTGPGTDTQYF	TGTGCCAGCAGTAAATCCCCTACAGGACCAGGCACAGATACGCAGTATTTT
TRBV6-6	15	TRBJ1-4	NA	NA	CASSYGSGANEKLFF	TGTGCCAGCAGTTACGGGTCGGGAGCTAATGAAAAACTGTTTTTT
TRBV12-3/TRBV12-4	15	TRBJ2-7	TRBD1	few	CASSLGTGTYNEQYF	TGTGCCAGCAGTTTAGGGACAGGGACCTACAATGAGCAGTACTTC
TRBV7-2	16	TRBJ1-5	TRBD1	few	CASSYGTVNSNQPQHF	TGTGCCAGCAGCTATGGGACAGTTAATAGCAATCAGCCCCAGCATTTT
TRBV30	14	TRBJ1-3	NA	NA	CAWSVAFSGNTIYF	TGTGCCTGGAGTGTAGCGTTCTCTGGAAACACCATATATTTT
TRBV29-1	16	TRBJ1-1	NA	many	CSVDGPKRSWNTEAFF	TGCAGCGTTGACGGACCGAAGCGGTCCTGGAACACTGAAGCTTTCTTT
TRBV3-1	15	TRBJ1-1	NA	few	CASSQSFPQSLEAFF	TGTGCCAGCAGCCAATCTTTTCCACAATCCCTTGAAGCTTTCTTT
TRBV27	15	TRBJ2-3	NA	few	CASSFSRSDLDTQYF	TGTGCCAGCAGTTTTAGTCGATCAGACCTAGATACGCAGTATTTT
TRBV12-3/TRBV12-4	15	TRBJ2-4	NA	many	CASSFFHLAKNIQYF	TGTGCCAGCAGTTTCTTTCACTTAGCCAAAAACATTCAGTACTTC
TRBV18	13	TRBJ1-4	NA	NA	CASSPQPNEKLFF	TGTGCCAGCTCACCACAACCTAATGAAAAACTGTTTTTT
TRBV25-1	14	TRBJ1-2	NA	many	CASSELPPKGGYTF	TGTGCCAGCAGTGAACTCCCTCCAAAAGGAGGCTACACCTTC
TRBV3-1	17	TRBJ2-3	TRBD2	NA	CASSQGTAGGNTDTQYF	TGTGCCAGCAGCCAAGGAACAGCGGGGGGGAACACAGATACGCAGTATTTT
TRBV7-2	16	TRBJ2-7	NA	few	CASSLDFSDSSYEQYF	TGTGCCAGCAGCTTAGATTTTAGCGACAGTTCCTACGAGCAGTACTTC
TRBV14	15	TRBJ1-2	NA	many	CASSQEGQGLYGYTF	TGTGCCAGCAGCCAAGAAGGGCAGGGGCTCTATGGCTACACCTTC
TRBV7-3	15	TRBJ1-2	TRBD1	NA	CASSPNTGQVYGYTF	TGTGCCAGCAGCCCGAATACGGGACAGGTCTATGGCTACACCTTC
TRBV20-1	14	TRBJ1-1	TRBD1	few	CSARVGTGRTEAFF	TGCAGTGCTAGAGTAGGGACAGGGAGGACTGAAGCTTTCTTT
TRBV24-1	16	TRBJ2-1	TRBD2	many	CATSDGGTSGGNEQFF	TGTGCCACCAGTGATGGAGGGACTAGCGGGGGTAATGAGCAGTTCTTC
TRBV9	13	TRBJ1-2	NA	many	CASSVGTDHGYTF	TGTGCCAGCAGCGTAGGTACAGATCACGGCTACACCTTC
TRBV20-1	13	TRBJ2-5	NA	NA	CSASVQGRETQYF	TGCAGTGCTAGTGTGCAGGGGAGAGAGACCCAGTACTTC
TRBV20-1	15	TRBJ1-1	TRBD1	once	CSARGQTDYRTEAFF	TGCAGTGCTAGGGGACAGACAGACTATCGGACTGAAGCTTTCTTT
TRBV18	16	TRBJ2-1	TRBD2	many	CASSKTQGSGGNEQFF	TGTGCCAGCTCAAAAACCCAGGGGAGCGGGGGCAATGAGCAGTTCTTC
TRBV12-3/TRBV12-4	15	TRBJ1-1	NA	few	CASSFMGAWDTEAFF	TGTGCCAGCAGCTTTATGGGCGCCTGGGACACTGAAGCTTTCTTT
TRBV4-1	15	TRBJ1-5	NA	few	CASSQGAVVGQPQHF	TGCGCCAGCAGCCAAGGTGCGGTTGTTGGTCAGCCCCAGCATTTT
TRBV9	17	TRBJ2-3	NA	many	CASSVVPQPAGPDTQYF	TGTGCCAGCAGCGTAGTTCCCCAGCCAGCCGGACCAGATACGCAGTATTTT
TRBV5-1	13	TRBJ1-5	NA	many	CSSARYSNQPQHF	TGCTCATCTGCGAGGTATAGCAATCAGCCCCAGCATTTT
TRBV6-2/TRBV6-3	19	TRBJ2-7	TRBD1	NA	CASSSPNVGQGSSLYEQYF	TGTGCCAGCAGTTCCCCGAATGTCGGACAGGGGAGTAGTCTTTACGAGCAGTACTTC